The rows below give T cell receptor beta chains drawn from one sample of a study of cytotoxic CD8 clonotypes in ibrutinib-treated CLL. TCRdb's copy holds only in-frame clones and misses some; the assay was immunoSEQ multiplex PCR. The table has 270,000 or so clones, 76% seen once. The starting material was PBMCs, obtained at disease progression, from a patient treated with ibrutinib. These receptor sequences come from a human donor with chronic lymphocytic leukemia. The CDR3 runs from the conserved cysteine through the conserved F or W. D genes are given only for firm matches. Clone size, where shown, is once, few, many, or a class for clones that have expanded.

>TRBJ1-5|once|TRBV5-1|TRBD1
CASSSGTGYQPQHF
TGCGCCAGCAGCTCCGGGACAGGGTACCAGCCCCAGCATTTT
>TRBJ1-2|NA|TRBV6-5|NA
CASSDLWGYTF
TGTGCCAGCAGCGATCTCTGGGGCTACACCTTC
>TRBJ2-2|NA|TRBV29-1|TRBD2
CSVDSGGSNTGELFF
TGCAGCGTCGACTCGGGGGGGTCGAACACCGGGGAGCTGTTTTTT
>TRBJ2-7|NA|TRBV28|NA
CASSWVWGMGSSEQYF
TGTGCCAGCAGTTGGGTTTGGGGGATGGGTTCCTCCGAGCAGTACTTC
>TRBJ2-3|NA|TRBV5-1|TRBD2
CASNARGVAGGITDTQYF
TGCGCCAGCAACGCTAGAGGGGTCGCGGGAGGTATCACAGATACGCAGTATTTT
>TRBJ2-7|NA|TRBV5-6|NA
CASSWGMGDYEQYF
TGTGCCAGCAGCTGGGGTATGGGGGACTACGAGCAGTACTTC
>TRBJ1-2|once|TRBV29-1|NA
CSVEDSVLSQFGGYTF
TGCAGCGTTGAAGATTCCGTGTTGTCACAGTTTGGTGGCTACACCTTC
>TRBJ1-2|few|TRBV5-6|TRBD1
CASSLGQGNYGYTF
TGTGCCAGCAGCCTAGGACAGGGGAACTATGGCTACACCTTC
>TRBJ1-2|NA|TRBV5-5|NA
CASSSTRNYGYTF
TGTGCCAGCAGCTCAACACGTAACTATGGCTACACCTTC
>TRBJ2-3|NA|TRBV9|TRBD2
CASSPTLGEGTYTQYF
TGTGCCAGCAGCCCGACCCTGGGGGAGGGCACATATACGCAGTATTTT
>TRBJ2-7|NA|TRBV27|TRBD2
CASSTPLAGGLYEQYF
TGTGCCAGCAGTACCCCCCTCGCGGGAGGGCTTTACGAGCAGTACTTC
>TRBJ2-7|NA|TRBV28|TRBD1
CASSLGTGAYEQYF
TGTGCCAGCAGTTTGGGGACAGGGGCCTACGAGCAGTACTTC
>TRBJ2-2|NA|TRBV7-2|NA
CASRPARQRTGELFF
TGTGCCAGCAGACCAGCGCGGCAGAGGACCGGGGAGCTGTTTTTT
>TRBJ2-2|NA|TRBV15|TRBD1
CATSPRTGGRIGELFF
TGTGCCACCAGCCCTCGGACAGGGGGACGGATCGGGGAGCTGTTTTTT
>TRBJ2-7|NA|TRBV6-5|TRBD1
CATSGQGSYEQYF
TGTGCCACCAGCGGACAGGGCTCCTACGAGCAGTACTTC
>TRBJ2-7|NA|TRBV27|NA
CASSSDGLPYEQYF
TGTGCCAGCAGTTCTGACGGTTTACCTTACGAGCAGTACTTC
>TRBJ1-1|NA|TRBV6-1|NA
CASSEKGKLTEAFF
TGTGCCAGCAGTGAAAAGGGGAAACTCACTGAAGCTTTCTTT
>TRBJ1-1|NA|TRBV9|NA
CASSAGHRSFTEAFF
TGTGCCAGCAGCGCGGGCCATAGGAGTTTCACTGAAGCTTTCTTT
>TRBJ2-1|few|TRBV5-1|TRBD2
CASSSIAGEYNEQFF
TGCGCCAGCAGCTCCATAGCGGGGGAGTACAATGAGCAGTTCTTC
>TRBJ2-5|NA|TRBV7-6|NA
CASSHPGDRGIQVETQYF
TGTGCCAGCAGCCATCCTGGAGATCGGGGCATCCAGGTAGAGACCCAGTACTTC
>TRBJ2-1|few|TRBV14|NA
CASSQVGGYNEQFF
TGTGCCAGCAGCCAAGTTGGGGGTTACAATGAGCAGTTCTTC
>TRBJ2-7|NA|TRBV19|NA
CASSTLPLASGGEQYF
TGTGCCAGTAGTACACTTCCGTTAGCTTCTGGGGGCGAGCAGTACTTC
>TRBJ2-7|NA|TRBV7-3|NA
CASSLRLYEPYEQYF
TGTGCCAGCAGCTTAAGACTTTACGAGCCCTACGAGCAGTACTTC